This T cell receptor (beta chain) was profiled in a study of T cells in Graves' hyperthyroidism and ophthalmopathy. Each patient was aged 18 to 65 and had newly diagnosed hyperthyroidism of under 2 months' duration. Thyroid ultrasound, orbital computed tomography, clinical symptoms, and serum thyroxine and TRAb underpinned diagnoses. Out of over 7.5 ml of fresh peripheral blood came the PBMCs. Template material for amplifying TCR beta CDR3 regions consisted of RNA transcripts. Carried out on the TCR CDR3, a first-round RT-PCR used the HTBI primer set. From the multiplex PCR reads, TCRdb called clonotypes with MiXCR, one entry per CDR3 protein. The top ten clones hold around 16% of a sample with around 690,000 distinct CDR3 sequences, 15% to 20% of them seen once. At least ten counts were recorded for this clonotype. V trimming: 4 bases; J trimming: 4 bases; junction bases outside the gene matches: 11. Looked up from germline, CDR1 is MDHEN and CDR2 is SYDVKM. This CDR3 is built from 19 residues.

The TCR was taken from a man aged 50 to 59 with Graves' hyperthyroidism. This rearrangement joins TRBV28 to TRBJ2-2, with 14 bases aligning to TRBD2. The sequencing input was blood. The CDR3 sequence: CASSYQGLAGAGITGELFF. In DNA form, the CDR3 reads TGTGCCAGCAGTTACCAGGGACTAGCGGGAGCGGGGATCACCGGGGAGCTGTTTTTT.